Given below is one T cell receptor beta chain in context. Its antigen target is currently unknown. No much larger clone is present one base from it, and per-base qualities are unavailable. This record belongs to a study of response to subunit inactivated influenza vaccine (dated by TCRdb to between 2017 and 2018). About the full investigation: The study used deep quantitative T cell receptor repertoire profiling to track responses to a trivalent subunit inactivated influenza vaccine. Overall study outcomes, separate from this receptor: It was suggested by the authors that each seasonal influenza vaccination may recruit only a limited number of new T cells.

Unmatched junction bases come to 15, with V trimmed by 10 bases and J by 6 bases. As encoded in the germline V gene, CDR1 is ENHRY while CDR2 is SYGVKD. The cysteine opens and the phenylalanine closes a CDR3 of 15 amino acids. Only the CDR3 portion is preserved as DNA: 45 bases, with reading frame beginning at the first base. The library was generated by RT-PCR. TCRdb names Illumina HiSeq 2500 as the instrument used. In TCRdb, the public reads were trimmed at Q25 with fastp and aligned with MiXCR, with productive beta chains retained. Every entry covers one CDR3 protein and lists the most common genes and DNA from its rows. This sample holds about 700,000 distinct CDR3 sequences; around 14% were observed only once. 11% of the sample rests with the top ten.

The source material was PBMCs from blood, sampled about 12 days after vaccination. The V gene is TRBV10-3 and the J gene is TRBJ1-2; a stretch of 9 junction bases matches TRBD1. The sequence was obtained from a man aged 45-60 years who received an inactivated influenza vaccine. Donor details come from another sample of the same person, matched by shared clones. The DNA sequence is as follows: TGTGCCACGAGGAGAAGCACAGGGGGCGAACATGGCTACACCTTC. Its protein is CATRRSTGGEHGYTF.